The 10 T cell receptor beta chains below were found in one sample sequenced in a study of cytomegalovirus exposure and HLA in healthy donors. Method: immunoSEQ multiplex PCR; TCRdb's copy keeps in-frame clones and lacks some. The sample shows some 250,000 clones, about nine tenths of them seen only once. What was sequenced was PBMCs. These TCRs come from a woman in her twenties or thirties in good health and CMV-seronegative.

The chain is built from TRBV30 and TRBJ1-5; D call uncertain. The germline V and J ends were trimmed by 2 bases and 7 bases, with 12 bases remaining between them. This CDR3 comprises 13 residues. Looked up from germline, CDR1 is GTSNPN and CDR2 is SVGIG (reference sequence). The CDR3 sequence: CAWSKGPAQPQHF. The CDR3 DNA reads as TGTGCCTGGAGTAAAGGTCCCGCCCAGCCCCAGCATTTT.

The sample holds one count of this clone. The chain is built from TRBV4-3 and TRBJ2-7; D gene unclear. CDR1 is LGHNA and CDR2 is YSLEER in the germline V gene. The CDR3 runs 13 residues. Trimming stripped 2 bases from V and 4 bases from J, with 9 bases between. The CDR3 nucleotides are TGCGCCAGCAGCCAACAGACTCATTACGAGCAGTACTTC. Protein product: CASSQQTHYEQYF.

About this clone: Compared with germline, one end of the junction differs, possibly owing to a read error. The DNA for the CDR3 is TGTGCCAGCAGTGAGCGACTAGCGGTAGGGTATTGTCGCTTC. Translating gives CASSERLAVGYCRF. The rearrangement joins TRBV2 to TRBJ2-7, with TRBD2 matching 9 bases. CDR1 is SNHLY and CDR2 is FYNNEI in the germline V gene. The CDR3 contains 14 residues.

CDR3 region: CAISESLVLQQGENYGYTF. The CDR3 DNA follows: TGTGCCATCAGTGAGTCCTTGGTTTTGCAACAGGGTGAGAACTATGGCTACACCTTC. The chain links TRBV10-3 to TRBJ1-2; possible D gene TRBD1, 6 bases. The CDR3 consists of 19 residues. The germline V gene encodes CDR1 ENHRY and CDR2 SYGVKD. Trimming shortened V by 0 bases and J by 2 bases, and 22 bases separated the two germline ends.

V gene TRBV14 combines with J gene TRBJ2-1; the D gene is possibly TRBD2 (6 bases). This CDR3 comprises 13 residues. The ends were cut back, 3 bases at V and 4 bases at J, with 7 bases in the middle. Per the germline V gene, CDR1 is SGHDN and CDR2 is FVKESK. The CDR3 nucleotides read TGTGCCAGCAGCCACGCGGGATACAATGAGCAGTTCTTC. This codes for CASSHAGYNEQFF.

This clone has just one count. The CDR3 DNA reads TGTGCCAGTAGTTTCCGGACAGGGGGGGATATCGAGCAGTACTTC. It is translated as CASSFRTGGDIEQYF. The chain links TRBV19 to TRBJ2-7, with 10 positions matching TRBD1. V was clipped by 5 bases and J by 6 bases; unmatched bases: 10. The CDR3 runs to 15 residues. CDR1 is LNHDA, CDR2 SQIVND, per germline (reference sequence).

This chain connects TRBV18 to TRBJ1-1; 7 nucleotides line up with TRBD1. V shed 2 bases, J shed 7 bases, and the junction held 4 bases outside the gene matches. This CDR3 contains 13 residues. The V gene's germline CDR1 is KGHSH and CDR2 LQKENI. The CDR3 protein is CASSPNRDSEAFF. The CDR3 DNA is TGTGCCAGCTCACCAAACCGGGACAGTGAAGCTTTCTTT.

V usage is TRBV2 and J usage is TRBJ1-4, with 10 bases matching TRBD1. This CDR3 has 15 amino acids. The trim removed 3 bases at V and 5 bases at J, leaving 3 bases unmatched. Germline CDR1 and CDR2: SNHLY and FYNNEI. Written as DNA, the CDR3 is TGTGCCAGCAGTGATGGACAGGGGGGAAATGAAAAACTGTTTTTT. It encodes CASSDGQGGNEKLFF.

For this clone: A much more abundant neighbour one base away suggests this may be a read error. V and J are TRBV6-6 and TRBJ2-7, with D perhaps matching TRBD1 or TRBD2 (5 bases each). This CDR3 region has 13 residues. The germline V gene encodes CDR1 MNHNY and CDR2 SVGAGI (reference sequence). V lost 0 bases, J lost 2 bases, and 5 bases lay in between. The CDR3 protein is CASSYSGAYEQYF. The CDR3 DNA reads as TGTGCCAGCAGTTACTCGGGGGCCTACGAGCAGTACTTC.

This chain joins TRBV28 and TRBJ1-5; D uncertain. The CDR3 sequence is 13 residues long. The V gene's germline CDR1 is MDHEN and CDR2 SYDVKM. The V and J ends lost 2 bases and 5 bases respectively, with 7 bases between them. The CDR3 DNA reads as TGTGCCAGCAGTTTAGTTAAAGATCAGCCCCAGCATTTT. Amino acids: CASSLVKDQPQHF.